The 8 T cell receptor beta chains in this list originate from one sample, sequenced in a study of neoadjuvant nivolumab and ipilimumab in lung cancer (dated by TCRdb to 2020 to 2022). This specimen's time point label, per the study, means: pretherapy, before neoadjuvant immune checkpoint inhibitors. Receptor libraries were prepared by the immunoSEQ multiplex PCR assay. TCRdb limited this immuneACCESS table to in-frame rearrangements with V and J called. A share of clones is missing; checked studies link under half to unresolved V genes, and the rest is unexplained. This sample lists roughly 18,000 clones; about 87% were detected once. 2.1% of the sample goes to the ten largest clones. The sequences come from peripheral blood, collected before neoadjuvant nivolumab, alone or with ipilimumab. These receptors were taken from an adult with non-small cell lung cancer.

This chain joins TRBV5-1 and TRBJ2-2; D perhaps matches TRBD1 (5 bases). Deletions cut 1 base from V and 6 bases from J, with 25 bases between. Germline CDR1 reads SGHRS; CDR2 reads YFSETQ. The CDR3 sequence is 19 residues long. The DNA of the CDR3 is TGCGCCAGCAGCTTGTCTCTGGACATGGTTATACATTGGTCCGGGGAGCTGTTTTTT. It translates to CASSLSLDMVIHWSGELFF.

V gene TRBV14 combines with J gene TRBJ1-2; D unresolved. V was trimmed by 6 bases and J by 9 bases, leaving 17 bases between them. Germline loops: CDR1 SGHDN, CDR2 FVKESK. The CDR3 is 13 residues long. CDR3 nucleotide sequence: TGTGCCAGCAGTAGGAGAGTGGCAGATCGCTACACCTTC. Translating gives CASSRRVADRYTF. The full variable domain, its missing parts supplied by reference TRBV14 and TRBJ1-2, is EAGVTQFPSHSVIEKGQTVTLRCDPISGHDNLYWYRRVMGKEIKFLLHFVKESKQDESGMPNNRFLAERTGGTYSTLKVQPAELEDSGVYFCASSRRVADRYTFGSGTRLTVV.

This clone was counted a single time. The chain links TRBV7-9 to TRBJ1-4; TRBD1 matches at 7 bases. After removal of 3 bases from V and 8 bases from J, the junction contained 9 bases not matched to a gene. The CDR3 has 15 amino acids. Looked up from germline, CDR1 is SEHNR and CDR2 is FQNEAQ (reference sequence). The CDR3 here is CASSFPTGSKEKLFF. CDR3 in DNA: TGTGCCAGCAGCTTCCCGACAGGGTCAAAGGAAAAACTGTTTTTT.

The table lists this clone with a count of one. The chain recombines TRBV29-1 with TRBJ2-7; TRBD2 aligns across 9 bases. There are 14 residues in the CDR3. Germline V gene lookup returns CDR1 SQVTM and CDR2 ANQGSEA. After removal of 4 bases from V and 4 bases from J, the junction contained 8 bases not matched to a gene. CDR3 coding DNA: TGCAGCGTTGGGAGTAGCGGGAGTCGGTACGAGCAGTACTTC. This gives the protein CSVGSSGSRYEQYF.

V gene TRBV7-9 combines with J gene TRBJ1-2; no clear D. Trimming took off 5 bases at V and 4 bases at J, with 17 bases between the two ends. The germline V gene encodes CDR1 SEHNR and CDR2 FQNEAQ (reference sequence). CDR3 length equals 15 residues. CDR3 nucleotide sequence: TGTGCCAGCAGCCCTAATTATCCTAACCTCTATGGCTACACCTTC. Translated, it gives CASSPNYPNLYGYTF.

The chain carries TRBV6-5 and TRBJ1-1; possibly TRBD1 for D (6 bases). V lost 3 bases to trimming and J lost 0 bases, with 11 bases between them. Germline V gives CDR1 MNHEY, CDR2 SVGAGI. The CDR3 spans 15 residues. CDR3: CASSYRDKVNTEAFF. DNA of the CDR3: TGTGCCAGCAGTTATCGGGACAAGGTGAACACTGAAGCTTTCTTT.

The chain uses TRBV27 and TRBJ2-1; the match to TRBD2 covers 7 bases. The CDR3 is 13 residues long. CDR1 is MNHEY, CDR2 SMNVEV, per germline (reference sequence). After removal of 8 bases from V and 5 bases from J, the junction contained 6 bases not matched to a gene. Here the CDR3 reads CASRLALNNEQFF. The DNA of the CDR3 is TGTGCCAGCCGACTAGCCCTTAACAATGAGCAGTTCTTC.

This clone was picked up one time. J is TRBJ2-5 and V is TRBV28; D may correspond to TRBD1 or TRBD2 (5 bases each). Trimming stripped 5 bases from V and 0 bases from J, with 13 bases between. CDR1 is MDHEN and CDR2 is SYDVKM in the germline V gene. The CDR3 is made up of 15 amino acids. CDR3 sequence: CASSGGRQYQETQYF. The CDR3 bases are TGTGCCAGCAGTGGGGGACGGCAGTACCAAGAGACCCAGTACTTC.